A single sample gave rise to the 25 T cell receptor beta chains below, sequenced in a study of beta chain features in type 1 diabetes. TCRB transcripts that were expressed got sequenced, as all of the isolated RNA had been reverse transcribed. Repertoires were generated with immunoSEQ multiplex PCR, while TCRdb's copy carries only in-frame clones and drops some. The table includes approximately 120,000 clones, around 15% detected once. Study-wide findings and caveats: Patients with Type 1 diabetes showed moderately but significantly shorter TCRB CDR3s in all four CD4+ subsets.

No antigen is known for these receptors. The sample comprised central memory CD4+ T cells from blood. These receptors were obtained from a young man with type 1 diabetes.

The gene calls are TRBV21-1 and TRBJ1-5; no check of the table's D call, TRBD1, against the DNA was made. TRBV21-1 is noted as a pseudogene. This CDR3 contains 9 residues. The DNA of the CDR3 is TGTGCCAGCGGTGGCCCCCAGCATTTT. It specifies CASGGPQHF.

The gene calls are TRBV6-1 and TRBJ1-2, with D hard to call. Trimming left V 2 bases short and J 3 bases short, with 7 bases between. This CDR3 is 13 amino acids long. Per germline, CDR1 MNHNS and CDR2 SASEGT. This CDR3 is CASSELGYYGYTF. CDR3 DNA sequence: TGTGCCAGCAGTGAACTGGGGTACTATGGCTACACCTTC.

V gene TRBV4-2 combines with J gene TRBJ2-3; D is unresolved. Germline CDR1 and CDR2: LGHNA and YNFKEQ. V shed 2 bases and J shed 4 bases, with 7 bases lying between them. The CDR3 is 13 amino acids. For the CDR3, the DNA is TGTGCCAGCAGCCAAAACTTCGCAGATACGCAGTATTTT. Its translation is CASSQNFADTQYF.

This sequence joins TRBV25-1 and TRBJ2-7; no clear D. Germline V CDR1 and CDR2: MGHDK, SYGVNS. The length of the CDR3 is 14 residues. The V end was cut by 4 bases, the J end by 0 bases, with 10 bases between. CDR3 coding DNA: TGTGCCAGCAGTGGACCGTTGGGCTCCTACGAGCAGTACTTC. Translated, it gives CASSGPLGSYEQYF.

This clone was counted between two and nine times. The chain has TRBV18 and TRBJ2-7; 7 bases agree with TRBD1. Germline V CDR1 and CDR2: KGHSH, LQKENI. There are 12 residues in the CDR3. The trim removed 3 bases at V and 5 bases at J, leaving 1 base unmatched. The CDR3 DNA is TGTGCCAGCTCACCGGACAGGAACGAGCAGTACTTC. Translated, it gives CASSPDRNEQYF.

The V and J genes are TRBV5-1 and TRBJ2-1; possibly TRBD1 for D (5 bases). The CDR3 runs 16 residues. Per germline, CDR1 SGHRS and CDR2 YFSETQ. V dropped 1 base and J dropped 6 bases, with 17 bases sitting between them. CDR3 coding DNA: TGCGCCAGCAGCTTGTCCCCCTCATTTGGGGCCAATGAGCAGTTCTTC. It is translated as CASSLSPSFGANEQFF.

This clone was counted between two and nine times. The rearrangement links TRBV10-1 to TRBJ2-3, with D unresolved. Trimming stripped 2 bases from V and 2 bases from J, with 5 bases between. The germline gives CDR1 WNHNN, CDR2 SYGVQD (reference sequence). The CDR3 is 13 amino acids. DNA for the CDR3: TGCGCCAGCAGTGAGACAAACACAGATACGCAGTATTTT. Translating gives CASSETNTDTQYF.

This clone was found a few times. The rearrangement uses TRBV7-2 and TRBJ2-7, with TRBD2 identical over 7 bases. The length of the CDR3 is 15 residues. CDR1 is SGHTA and CDR2 is FQGNSA in the germline V gene. V lost 0 bases and J lost 5; bases outside the gene matches: 7. CDR3 in amino acids: CASSLAAGRGDEQYF. CDR3 bases: TGTGCCAGCAGCTTAGCAGCGGGGAGGGGCGACGAGCAGTACTTC.

This clone occurred many times. The chain couples TRBV5-1 to TRBJ2-1; D is unresolved. Trimming cost V 0 bases and J 1 base, with 11 bases left between them. Germline CDR1 is SGHRS and CDR2 is YFSETQ. The CDR3 contains 16 residues. The CDR3 DNA is TGCGCCAGCAGCTTGGTGGCGTCGGTATCCTACAATGAGCAGTTCTTC. This codes for CASSLVASVSYNEQFF.

The V and J genes are TRBV28 and TRBJ2-7; 7 bases line up with TRBD1. Per germline, CDR1 MDHEN and CDR2 SYDVKM. The CDR3 extends over 16 amino acids. Trimming at V came to 3 bases and at J to 0 bases, leaving 8 bases not matched to a gene. CDR3 sequence (DNA): TGTGCCAGCAGTTTCCGAGGGGGCTGGAGCTCCTACGAGCAGTACTTC. Protein product: CASSFRGGWSSYEQYF.

Here the CDR3 reads CASSLGPAVSNEQFF. In DNA, the CDR3 is TGTGCCAGCAGCTTAGGGCCAGCGGTGAGCAATGAGCAGTTCTTC. J is TRBJ2-1 and V is TRBV7-6, with D maybe TRBD2 (5 bases). Trimming removed 1 base from V and 6 bases from J, with 13 bases in between. The CDR3 sequence is 15 residues long. Germline V gene lookup returns CDR1 SGHVS and CDR2 FNYEAQ.

This clone was observed a few times. Germline and junction disagree at one end, which may indicate a read error. This chain links TRBV9 with TRBJ2-2; D not certain. This CDR3 spans 15 amino acids. Germline CDR1 is SGDLS and CDR2 is YYNGEE. CDR3 DNA sequence: TGTGCCCGCAGCGTAAGCCCGTTGAACACCGGGGAGCTGTTTTTT. It translates to CARSVSPLNTGELFF.

There are a few counts of this clone. This sample also contains other DNA sequences that code for the same CDR3. The chain couples TRBV30 to TRBJ1-2, with D maybe TRBD1 (6 bases). V shed 0 bases and J shed 4 bases, with 9 bases lying between them. This CDR3 spans 13 amino acids. Germline V CDR1 and CDR2: GTSNPN, SVGIG (reference sequence). Here the CDR3 DNA reads TGTGCCTGGAGTGTCTCGGGGGCCTATGGCTACACCTTC. The encoded protein is CAWSVSGAYGYTF.

CDR3 bases: TGTGCCAGCAGCTTAGGTACTAGCTTATACTACGAGCAGTACTTC. It is translated as CASSLGTSLYYEQYF. The chain combines TRBV7-2 with TRBJ2-7, with D possibly TRBD2 on 6 matching bases. The germline V and J ends were trimmed by 1 base and 3 bases, with 13 bases remaining between them. Looked up from germline, CDR1 is SGHTA and CDR2 is FQGNSA. The CDR3 runs to 15 residues.

This clone was counted a few times. The chain uses TRBV5-1 and TRBJ2-5; 7 bases are shared with TRBD1. The CDR3 loop spans 15 amino acids. CDR1 and CDR2 from the germline V gene are SGHRS and YFSETQ. The V gene end was trimmed by 4 bases and the J gene end by 9 bases; junction bases not matched to a gene: 15. The CDR3 here is CASSRPQGSQGAQYF. CDR3 in DNA: TGCGCCAGCAGCCGCCCGCAAGGAAGTCAGGGGGCCCAGTACTTC.

This clone was seen more than once but under ten times. This sequence joins TRBV10-2 and TRBJ2-6, with 7 bases matching TRBD1. J lost 0 bases, V lost 7 bases, and 9 bases had no gene match. The CDR3 has 17 amino acids. Germline lookup yields CDR1 WSHSY and CDR2 SAAADI. CDR3 residues: CASMPTGTNSGANVLTF. CDR3 in DNA: TGCGCCAGCATGCCGACAGGGACCAACTCTGGGGCCAACGTCCTGACTTTC.

This clone has more than one count but fewer than ten. The chain recombines TRBV15 with TRBJ2-6; 8 bases agree with TRBD1. This CDR3 spans 15 amino acids. CDR1 is LNHNV and CDR2 is YYDKDF in the germline V gene (reference sequence). After removal of 3 bases from V and 3 bases from J, the junction contained 1 base not matched to a gene. CDR3 residues: CATSSRGRGANVLTF. CDR3 DNA: TGTGCCACCAGCAGCAGGGGGCGTGGGGCCAACGTCCTGACTTTC.

This clone was found a few times. The V gene is TRBV5-1, the J gene TRBJ2-1; no reliable D call. V shed 1 base and J shed 3 bases, with 11 bases lying between them. Germline-derived CDR1 and CDR2 are SGHRS and YFSETQ. This CDR3 has 15 residues. Written as DNA, the CDR3 is TGCGCCAGCAGCTTGCAGCTGAAGGACTACAATGAGCAGTTCTTC. Residues: CASSLQLKDYNEQFF.

The V gene is TRBV4-2, the J gene TRBJ2-5, with D unresolved. Germline-derived CDR1 and CDR2 are LGHNA and YNFKEQ. V lost 0 bases and J lost 2, with 13 bases in between. The CDR3 runs to 16 residues. The CDR3 region has the DNA TGTGCCAGCAGCCAAGAATCGGTCAGCGATCAAGAGACCCAGTACTTC. Translating it yields CASSQESVSDQETQYF.

This clone was recorded a few times. This likely came from a read error, as a far larger clone is one base away. The V and J genes are TRBV10-3 and TRBJ2-2; TRBD1 might be the D (6 bases). Germline CDR1 and CDR2: ENHRY and SYGVKD. The CDR3 consists of 15 residues. The V end lost 10 bases, the J end lost 7 bases, and 22 bases lay between the germline ends. The CDR3 here is CASRGIRGRIGELFF. CDR3 DNA: TGTGCCAGCAGGGGAATCAGGGGTCGGATCGGGGAGCTGTTTTTT.

The V and J genes are TRBV11-2 and TRBJ2-1; 9 nucleotides align to TRBD1. The CDR3 covers 16 residues. Germline V gene lookup returns CDR1 SGHAT and CDR2 FQNNGV. Trimming cost V 2 bases and J 9 bases; bases outside gene matches: 11. Here the CDR3 DNA reads TGTGCCAGCAGCTTAAGCTGGACAGGGGTCCAGAGTGAGCAGTTCTTC. Residues: CASSLSWTGVQSEQFF.

This clone was counted ten times or more. This chain joins TRBV18 and TRBJ2-7, with a tentative D call TRBD1 (6 bases). Trimming stripped 0 bases from V and 2 bases from J, with 11 bases between. There are 15 residues in the CDR3. Germline V CDR1 and CDR2: KGHSH, LQKENI. CDR3 region: CASSPPGQLTYEQYF. DNA of the CDR3: TGTGCCAGCTCACCACCTGGACAGTTGACCTACGAGCAGTACTTC.

As concerns this clone: This may arise from a read error, as a much more abundant clone is one base away. The chain is built from TRBV7-9 and TRBJ2-7, with 8 bases identical to TRBD1. This CDR3 is built from 14 residues. Germline V lookup: CDR1 SEHNR, CDR2 FQNEAQ (reference sequence). V shed 5 bases, J shed 0 bases, and the junction held 3 bases outside the gene matches. CDR3 loop: CASSRTGSSYEQYF. CDR3 coding DNA: TGTGCCAGCAGCCGGACAGGGAGCTCCTACGAGCAGTACTTC.

This chain uses TRBV10-3 with TRBJ2-1; D may match TRBD1 or TRBD2 (6 bases each). The germline V gene has CDR1 ENHRY and CDR2 SYGVKD. The V and J ends lost 8 bases and 2 bases respectively, with 19 bases between them. The CDR3 has 16 amino acids. The CDR3 loop reads CAILKEGGAPYNEQFF. The DNA for the CDR3 is TGTGCCATCCTGAAGGAGGGGGGCGCGCCCTACAATGAGCAGTTCTTC.

As regards this clone: At one of its ends the junction is not consistent with the germline gene, which may arise from a read error. The J gene is TRBJ2-1, the V gene TRBV10-3, with a possible D match to TRBD2 (6 bases). The CDR3 contains 14 residues. Germline-derived CDR1 and CDR2 are ENHRY and SYGVKD. The CDR3 sequence is CASSYSGRSNEQFF. CDR3 coding DNA: TGTGCCAGCAGTTACTCGGGGAGGTCGAATGAGCAGTTCTTC.